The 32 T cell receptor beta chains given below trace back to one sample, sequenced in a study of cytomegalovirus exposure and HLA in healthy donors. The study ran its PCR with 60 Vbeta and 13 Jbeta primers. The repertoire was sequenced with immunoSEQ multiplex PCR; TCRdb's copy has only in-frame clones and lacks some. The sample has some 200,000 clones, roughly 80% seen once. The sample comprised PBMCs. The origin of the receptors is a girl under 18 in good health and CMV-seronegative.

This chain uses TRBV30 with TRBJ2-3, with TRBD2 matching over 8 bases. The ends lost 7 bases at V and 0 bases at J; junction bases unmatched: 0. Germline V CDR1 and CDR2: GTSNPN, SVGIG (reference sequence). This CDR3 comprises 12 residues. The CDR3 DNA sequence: TGTGCCTCTAGCGGGAGCACAGATACGCAGTATTTT. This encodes CASSGSTDTQYF.

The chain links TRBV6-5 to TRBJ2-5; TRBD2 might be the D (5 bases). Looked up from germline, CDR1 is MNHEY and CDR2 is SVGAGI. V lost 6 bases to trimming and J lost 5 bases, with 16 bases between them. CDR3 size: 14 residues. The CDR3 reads CASSPSTRAETQYF. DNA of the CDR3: TGTGCCAGCAGCCCGTCTACTAGAGCCGAGACCCAGTACTTC.

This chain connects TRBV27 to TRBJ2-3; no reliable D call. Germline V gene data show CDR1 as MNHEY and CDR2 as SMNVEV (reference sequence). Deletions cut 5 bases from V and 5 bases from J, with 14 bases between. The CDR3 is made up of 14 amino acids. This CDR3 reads CASSPRRVGDTQYF. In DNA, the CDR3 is TGTGCCAGCAGTCCGCGGAGAGTTGGAGATACGCAGTATTTT.

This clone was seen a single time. The CDR3 DNA reads TGTGCCAGCAGCTTAGGTCCGGGGAATCCTTACGAGCAGTACTTC. Translation gives CASSLGPGNPYEQYF. This chain links TRBV7-2 with TRBJ2-7; TRBD2 might be the D (5 bases). The CDR3 runs 15 residues. Trimming shortened V by 1 base and J by 4 bases, and 14 bases separated the two germline ends. Germline values: CDR1 SGHTA, CDR2 FQGNSA. The complete variable domain, with remaining parts taken from reference TRBV7-2 and TRBJ2-7, reads GAGVSQSPSNKVTEKGKDVELRCDPISGHTALYWYRQSLGQGLEFLIYFQGNSAPDKSGLPSDRFSAERTGGSVSTLTIQRTQQEDSAVYLCASSLGPGNPYEQYFGPGTRLTVT.

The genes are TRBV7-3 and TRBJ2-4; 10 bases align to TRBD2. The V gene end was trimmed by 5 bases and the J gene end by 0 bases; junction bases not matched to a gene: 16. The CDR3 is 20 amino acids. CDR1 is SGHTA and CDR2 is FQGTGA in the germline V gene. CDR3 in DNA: TGTGCCAGCAGCCGCCGAAGAGCGGGAGGGCCCCCCATAGCCAAAAACATTCAGTACTTC. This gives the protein CASSRRRAGGPPIAKNIQYF.

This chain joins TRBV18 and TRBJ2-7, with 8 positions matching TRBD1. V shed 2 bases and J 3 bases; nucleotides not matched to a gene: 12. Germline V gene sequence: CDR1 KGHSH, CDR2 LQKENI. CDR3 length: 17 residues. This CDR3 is CASSPWTGSKVSYEQYF. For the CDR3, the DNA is TGTGCCAGCTCACCATGGACAGGGAGCAAAGTGAGCTACGAGCAGTACTTC.

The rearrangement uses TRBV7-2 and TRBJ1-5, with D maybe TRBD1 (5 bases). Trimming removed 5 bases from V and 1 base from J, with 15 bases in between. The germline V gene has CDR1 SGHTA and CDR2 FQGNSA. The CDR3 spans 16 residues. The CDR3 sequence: CASSPRRGKSNQPQHF. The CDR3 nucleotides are TGTGCCAGCAGCCCCCGACGGGGGAAAAGCAATCAGCCCCAGCATTTT.

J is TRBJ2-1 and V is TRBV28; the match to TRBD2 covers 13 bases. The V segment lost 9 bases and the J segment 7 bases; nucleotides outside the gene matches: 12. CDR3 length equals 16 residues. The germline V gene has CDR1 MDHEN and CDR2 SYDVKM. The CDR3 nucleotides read TGTGCCAGAGTTGACGGACTAGCGGGAGTTATAAATGAGCAGTTCTTC. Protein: CARVDGLAGVINEQFF. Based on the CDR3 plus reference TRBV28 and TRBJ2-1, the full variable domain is DVKVTQSSRYLVKRTGEKVFLECVQDMDHENMFWYRQDPGLGLRLIYFSYDVKMKEKGDIPEGYSVSREKKERFSLILESASTNQTSMYLCARVDGLAGVINEQFFGPGTRLTVL.

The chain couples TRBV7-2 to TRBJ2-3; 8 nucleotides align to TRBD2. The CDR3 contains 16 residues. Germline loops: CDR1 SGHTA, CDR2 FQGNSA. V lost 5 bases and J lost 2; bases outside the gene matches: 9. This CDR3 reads CASSRPAGGDTDTQYF. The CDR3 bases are TGTGCCAGCAGCCGACCTGCGGGGGGAGACACAGATACGCAGTATTTT.

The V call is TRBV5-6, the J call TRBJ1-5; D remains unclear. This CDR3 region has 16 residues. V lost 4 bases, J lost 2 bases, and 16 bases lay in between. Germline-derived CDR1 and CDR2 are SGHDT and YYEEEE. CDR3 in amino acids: CASSILQSDGNQPQHF. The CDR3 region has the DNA TGTGCCAGCAGCATACTCCAGAGCGATGGCAATCAGCCCCAGCATTTT. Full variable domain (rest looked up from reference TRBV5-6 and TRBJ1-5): DAGVTQSPTHLIKTRGQQVTLRCSPKSGHDTVSWYQQALGQGPQFIFQYYEEEERQRGNFPDRFSGHQFPNYSSELNVNALLLGDSALYLCASSILQSDGNQPQHFGDGTRLSIL.

The CDR3 reads CDTYEQYF. The CDR3 DNA follows: TGTGATACTTACGAGCAGTACTTC. The chain employs TRBV28 and TRBJ2-7; D remains unclear. This CDR3 spans 8 amino acids. CDR1 and CDR2 from the germline V gene are MDHEN and SYDVKM.

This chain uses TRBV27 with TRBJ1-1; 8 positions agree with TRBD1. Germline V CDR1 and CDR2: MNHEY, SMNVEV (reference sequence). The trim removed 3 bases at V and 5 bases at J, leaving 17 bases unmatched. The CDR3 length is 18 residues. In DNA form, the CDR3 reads TGTGCCAGCAGTTTTGGCTCCGCCCAAGGACAGGGATGGACTGAAGCTTTCTTT. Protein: CASSFGSAQGQGWTEAFF.

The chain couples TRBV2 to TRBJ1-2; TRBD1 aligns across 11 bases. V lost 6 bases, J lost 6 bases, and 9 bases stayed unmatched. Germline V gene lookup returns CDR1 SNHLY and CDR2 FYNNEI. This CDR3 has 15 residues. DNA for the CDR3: TGTGCCAGCAGCGCGGGACAGGGGGTTGGCGATGGCTACACCTTC. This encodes CASSAGQGVGDGYTF.

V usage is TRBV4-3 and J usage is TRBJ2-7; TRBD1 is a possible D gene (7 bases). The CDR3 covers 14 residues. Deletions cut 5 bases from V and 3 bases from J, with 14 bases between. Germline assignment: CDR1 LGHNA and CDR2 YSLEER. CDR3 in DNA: TGCGCCAGCAGCTTGAACAGGGGAGGCTACGAGCAGTACTTC. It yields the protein CASSLNRGGYEQYF.

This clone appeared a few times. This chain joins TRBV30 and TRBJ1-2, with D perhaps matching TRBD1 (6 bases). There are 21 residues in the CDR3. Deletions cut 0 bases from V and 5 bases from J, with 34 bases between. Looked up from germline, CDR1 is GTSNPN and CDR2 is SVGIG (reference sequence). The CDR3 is CAWSVLTLGLVGAGAKYGYTF. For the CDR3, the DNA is TGTGCCTGGAGTGTACTAACCCTCGGTTTGGTTGGGGCAGGGGCCAAGTATGGCTACACCTTC.

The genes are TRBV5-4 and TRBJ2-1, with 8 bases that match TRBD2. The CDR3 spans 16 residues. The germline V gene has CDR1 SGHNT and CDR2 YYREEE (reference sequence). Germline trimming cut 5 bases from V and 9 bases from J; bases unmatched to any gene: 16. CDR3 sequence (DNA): TGTGCCAGCAGACCTGGTGGGACTAGTTATGTGCCTGAGCAGTTCTTC. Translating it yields CASRPGGTSYVPEQFF.

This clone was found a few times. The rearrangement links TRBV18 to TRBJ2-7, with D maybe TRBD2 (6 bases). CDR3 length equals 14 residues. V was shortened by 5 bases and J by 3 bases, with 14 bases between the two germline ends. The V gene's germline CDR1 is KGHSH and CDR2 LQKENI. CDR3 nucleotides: TGTGCCAGCTCATCCCCTGGGGGGAGCTACGAGCAGTACTTC. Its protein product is CASSSPGGSYEQYF.

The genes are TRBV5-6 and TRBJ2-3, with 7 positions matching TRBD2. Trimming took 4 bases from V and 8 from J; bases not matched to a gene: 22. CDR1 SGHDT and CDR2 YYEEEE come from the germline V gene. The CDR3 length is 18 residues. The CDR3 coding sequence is TGTGCCAGCAGCCTAAGTGGGAAAAGCGGGCCTAGGGAGGGTACGCAGTATTTT. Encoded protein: CASSLSGKSGPREGTQYF.

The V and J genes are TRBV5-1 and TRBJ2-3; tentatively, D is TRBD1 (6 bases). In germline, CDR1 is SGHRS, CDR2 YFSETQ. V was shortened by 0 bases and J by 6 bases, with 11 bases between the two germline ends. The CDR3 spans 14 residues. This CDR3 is CASSLAGQRDTQYF. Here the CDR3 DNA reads TGCGCCAGCAGCTTGGCCGGACAGCGCGATACGCAGTATTTT.

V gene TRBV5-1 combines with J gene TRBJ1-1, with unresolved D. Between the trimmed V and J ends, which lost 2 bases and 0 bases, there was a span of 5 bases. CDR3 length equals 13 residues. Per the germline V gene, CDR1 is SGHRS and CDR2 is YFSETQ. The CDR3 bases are TGCGCCAGCAGCTTTCAATTGAACACTGAAGCTTTCTTT. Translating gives CASSFQLNTEAFF. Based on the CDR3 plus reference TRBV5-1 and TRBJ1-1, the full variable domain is KAGVTQTPRYLIKTRGQQVTLSCSPISGHRSVSWYQQTPGQGLQFLFEYFSETQRNKGNFPGRFSGRQFSNSRSEMNVSTLELGDSALYLCASSFQLNTEAFFGQGTRLTVV.

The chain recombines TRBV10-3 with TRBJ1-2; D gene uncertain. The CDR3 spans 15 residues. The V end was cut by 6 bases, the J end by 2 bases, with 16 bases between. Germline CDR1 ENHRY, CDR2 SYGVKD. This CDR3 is CAISPRGIGNYGYTF. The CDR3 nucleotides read TGTGCCATCAGCCCCCGGGGAATAGGCAACTATGGCTACACCTTC.

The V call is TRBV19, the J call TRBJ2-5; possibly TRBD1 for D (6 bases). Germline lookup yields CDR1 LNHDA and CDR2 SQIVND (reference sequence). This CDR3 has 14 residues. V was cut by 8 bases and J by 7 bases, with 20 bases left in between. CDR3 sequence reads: CASRPGQGLWTQYF. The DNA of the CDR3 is TGTGCCAGTCGCCCGGGACAAGGGCTTTGGACCCAGTACTTC.

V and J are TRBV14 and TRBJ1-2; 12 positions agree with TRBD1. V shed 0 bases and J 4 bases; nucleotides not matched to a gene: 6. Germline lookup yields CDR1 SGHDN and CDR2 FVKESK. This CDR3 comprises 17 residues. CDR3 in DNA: TGTGCCAGCAGCCAAGATTTTTGGGGACAGGGGGCCTATGGCTACACCTTC. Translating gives CASSQDFWGQGAYGYTF.

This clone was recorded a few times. CDR3 in DNA: TGCGCCAGCAGCAGCGCGGGACAGCGAAAACTGAACACTGAAGCTTTCTTT. It encodes CASSSAGQRKLNTEAFF. V and J are TRBV4-1 and TRBJ1-1, with 7 bases that match TRBD1. The CDR3 length is 17 residues. Germline V lookup: CDR1 MGHRA, CDR2 YSYEKL. The V gene end was trimmed by 5 bases and the J gene end by 0 bases; junction bases not matched to a gene: 12.

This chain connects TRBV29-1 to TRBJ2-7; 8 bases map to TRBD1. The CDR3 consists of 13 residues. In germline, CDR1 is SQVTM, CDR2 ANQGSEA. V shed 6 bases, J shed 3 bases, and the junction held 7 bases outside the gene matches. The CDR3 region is CSVAGTGGYEQYF. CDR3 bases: TGCAGCGTCGCCGGGACAGGTGGCTACGAGCAGTACTTC.

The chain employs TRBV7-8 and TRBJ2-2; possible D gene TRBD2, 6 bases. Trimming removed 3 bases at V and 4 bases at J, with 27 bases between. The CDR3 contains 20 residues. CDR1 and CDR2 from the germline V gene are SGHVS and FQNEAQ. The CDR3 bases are TGTGCCAGCAGCTTTTCCCACCGGGGACCCGCGGGACGGGGCACCGGGGAGCTGTTTTTT. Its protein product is CASSFSHRGPAGRGTGELFF.

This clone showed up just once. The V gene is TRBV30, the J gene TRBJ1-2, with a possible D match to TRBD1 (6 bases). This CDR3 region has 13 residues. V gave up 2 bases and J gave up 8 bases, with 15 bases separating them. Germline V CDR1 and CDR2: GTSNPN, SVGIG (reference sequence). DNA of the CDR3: TGTGCCTGGAGTCAAACAGGGTTACGAGGCTACACCTTC. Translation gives CAWSQTGLRGYTF. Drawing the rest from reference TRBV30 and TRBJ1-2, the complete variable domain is SQTIHQWPATLVQPVGSPLSLECTVEGTSNPNLYWYRQAAGRGLQLLFYSVGIGQISSEVPQNLSASRPQDRQFILSSKKLLLSDSGFYLCAWSQTGLRGYTFGSGTRLTVV.

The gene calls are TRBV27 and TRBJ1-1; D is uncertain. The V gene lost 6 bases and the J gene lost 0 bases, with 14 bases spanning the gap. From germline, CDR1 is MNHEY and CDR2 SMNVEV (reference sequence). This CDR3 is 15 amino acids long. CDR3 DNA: TGTGCCAGCAGGGTTAGGTGGAGTTTGAACACTGAAGCTTTCTTT. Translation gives CASRVRWSLNTEAFF.

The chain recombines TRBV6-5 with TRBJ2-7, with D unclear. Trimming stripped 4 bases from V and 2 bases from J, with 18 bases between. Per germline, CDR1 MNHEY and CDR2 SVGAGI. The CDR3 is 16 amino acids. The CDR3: CASSSTLEQRTYEQYF. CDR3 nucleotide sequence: TGTGCCAGCAGTTCCACCCTCGAACAGAGAACCTACGAGCAGTACTTC.

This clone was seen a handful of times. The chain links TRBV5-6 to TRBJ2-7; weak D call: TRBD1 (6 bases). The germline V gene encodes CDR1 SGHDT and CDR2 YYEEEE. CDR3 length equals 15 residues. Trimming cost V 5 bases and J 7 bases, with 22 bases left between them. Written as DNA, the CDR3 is TGTGCCAGCAGATCATCACAGGGTGGGTGGTTAGAGCAGTACTTC. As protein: CASRSSQGGWLEQYF.

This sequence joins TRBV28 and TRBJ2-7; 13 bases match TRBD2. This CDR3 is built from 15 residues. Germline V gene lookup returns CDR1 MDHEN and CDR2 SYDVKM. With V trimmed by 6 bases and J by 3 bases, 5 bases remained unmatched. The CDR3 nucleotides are TGTGCCAGCAGCCGACTAGCGGGAGGTGACTACGAGCAGTACTTC. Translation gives CASSRLAGGDYEQYF.

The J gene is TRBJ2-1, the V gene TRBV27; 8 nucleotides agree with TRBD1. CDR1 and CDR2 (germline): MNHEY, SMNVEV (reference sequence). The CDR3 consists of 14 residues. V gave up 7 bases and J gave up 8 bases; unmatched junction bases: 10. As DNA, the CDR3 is TGTGCCAGCATGCCAATGGACAGGGTGGATGAGCAGTTCTTC. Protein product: CASMPMDRVDEQFF.